This T cell receptor beta chain was sequenced during a study of CD8 T cells in ankylosing spondylitis. Germline values: CDR1 SQVTM, CDR2 ANQGSEA. The CDR3 consists of 11 residues. Trimming shortened V by 5 bases and J by 8 bases, and 12 bases separated the two germline ends. TCRdb ran MiXCR on the 5' RACE reads and lists one entry per CDR3 protein. The sample yields approximately 35,000 distinct CDR3 sequences, 14% seen once. The receptor comes from a male donor with ankylosing spondylitis or in good health (not recorded which). Sequencing used blood. The J gene is TRBJ1-1, the V gene TRBV29-1; D remains unclear. In DNA form, the CDR3 reads TGCAGCGTTCGGCCCAACCTCGAAGCTTTCTTT. Protein product: CSVRPNLEAFF.